The 10 T cell receptor beta chains below were found in one sample sequenced in a study of CD8 T cells in ankylosing spondylitis. TCRdb re-derived calls from the 5' RACE reads in MiXCR, one entry per CDR3 protein. Of around 130,000 distinct CDR3 sequences listed, about 6.5% are singletons. Sequencing used blood, either unsorted or a sorted T cell fraction (not recorded which). The receptors come from a male donor with ankylosing spondylitis or in good health (not recorded which).

In this sample, this clonotype turned up many times. J is TRBJ2-3 and V is TRBV29-1, with 9 nucleotides matching TRBD1. V lost 3 bases, J lost 3 bases, and 1 base stayed unmatched. The CDR3 loop spans 13 amino acids. Germline-derived CDR1 and CDR2 are SQVTM and ANQGSEA. The CDR3, as DNA: TGCAGCGTTGAGGGGACAGGGACAGATACGCAGTATTTT. Protein sequence: CSVEGTGTDTQYF.

In its sample, this clonotype was seen many times. J is TRBJ1-5 and V is TRBV11-2; a possible D gene is TRBD1 (5 bases). The germline CDR1 and CDR2 sequences are SGHAT and FQNNGV. The CDR3 sequence is 17 residues long. V was cut by 6 bases and J by 1 base, with 19 bases left in between. The chain's CDR3 is CASSPGGGRKSNQPQHF. The DNA of the CDR3 is TGTGCCAGCAGTCCGGGGGGGGGAAGGAAGAGCAATCAGCCCCAGCATTTT. The entire variable domain, with the rest obtained from reference TRBV11-2 and TRBJ1-5, is as follows: EAGVAQSPRYKIIEKRQSVAFWCNPISGHATLYWYQQILGQGPKLLIQFQNNGVVDDSQLPKDRFSAERLKGVDSTLKIQPAKLEDSAVYLCASSPGGGRKSNQPQHFGDGTRLSIL.

This clonotype was picked up many times. The rearrangement uses TRBV20-1 and TRBJ2-1; 11 bases match TRBD2. V trimming: 5 bases; J trimming: 5 bases; junction bases outside the gene matches: 8. This CDR3 is built from 15 residues. Germline assignment: CDR1 DFQATT and CDR2 SNEGSKA (reference sequence). CDR3 sequence: CSASSGGKGNNEQFF. Here the CDR3 DNA reads TGCAGTGCTTCTAGCGGGGGGAAGGGGAACAATGAGCAGTTCTTC.

This clonotype was picked up many times. The chain carries TRBV12-3 or TRBV12-4 and TRBJ2-1, with 10 bases identical to TRBD2. The CDR3 is 15 amino acids. The V segment lost 6 bases and the J segment 5 bases; nucleotides outside the gene matches: 7. The CDR3 sequence is CASRLIAGGHNEQFF. CDR3 nucleotide sequence: TGTGCCAGCAGGTTGATAGCGGGGGGTCACAATGAGCAGTTCTTC.

This clonotype was observed many times. The CDR3 nucleotides read TGCGCCAGCAGTATTGGGGAGGGAGGGGGAACTGAAGCTTTCTTT. It yields the protein CASSIGEGGGTEAFF. The chain employs TRBV5-1 and TRBJ1-1, with TRBD1 as a possible D gene (6 bases). Looked up from germline, CDR1 is SGHRS and CDR2 is YFSETQ. The CDR3 contains 15 residues. V was shortened by 5 bases and J by 5 bases, with 19 bases between the two germline ends. The whole variable domain, remainder taken from reference TRBV5-1 and TRBJ1-1, is KAGVTQTPRYLIKTRGQQVTLSCSPISGHRSVSWYQQTPGQGLQFLFEYFSETQRNKGNFPGRFSGRQFSNSRSEMNVSTLELGDSALYLCASSIGEGGGTEAFFGQGTRLTVV.

This clonotype occurred many times. This sequence joins TRBV5-1 and TRBJ2-2; D may match TRBD1 or TRBD2 (5 bases each). Trimming removed 3 bases from V and 6 bases from J, with 15 bases in between. This CDR3 is built from 15 residues. Germline V CDR1 and CDR2: SGHRS, YFSETQ. CDR3 region: CASSWGRQDAGELFF. DNA of the CDR3: TGCGCCAGCAGCTGGGGACGGCAAGATGCCGGGGAGCTGTTTTTT.

A word on this clonotype: This may come from a read error, since a much larger clone is one base off. The chain carries TRBV5-1 and TRBJ2-7; 11 nucleotides agree with TRBD1. Per the germline V gene, CDR1 is SGHRS and CDR2 is YFSETQ. The CDR3 is 14 residues long. The chain's CDR3 is CSSKRTGGIYEQYF. CDR3 nucleotides: TGCTCCAGCAAGCGGACAGGGGGCATCTACGAGCAGTACTTC.

This clonotype was picked up many times. V usage is TRBV6-5 and J usage is TRBJ2-7; 10 positions match TRBD1. V lost 2 bases, J lost 3 bases, and 1 base stayed unmatched. This CDR3 spans 14 amino acids. Germline V lookup: CDR1 MNHEY, CDR2 SVGAGI. The CDR3 loop reads CASSYGQGVYEQYF. CDR3 sequence (DNA): TGTGCCAGCAGTTACGGACAGGGGGTCTACGAGCAGTACTTC.

There are many counts of this clonotype. CDR3 coding DNA: TGTGCCAGCAGACGCCGCAGGGACAAATTATACAATGAGCAGTTCTTC. Its protein product is CASRRRRDKLYNEQFF. V usage is TRBV2 and J usage is TRBJ2-1, with D maybe TRBD1 (6 bases). The CDR3 loop spans 16 amino acids. Germline V gene data show CDR1 as SNHLY and CDR2 as FYNNEI. Trimming left V 6 bases short and J 4 bases short, with 19 bases between.

The chain combines TRBV5-6 with TRBJ2-2; 7 bases fit TRBD1. J was trimmed by 1 base and V by 4 bases; bases with no gene match: 4. Germline CDR1 is SGHDT and CDR2 is YYEEEE. There are 15 residues in the CDR3. CDR3 DNA: TGTGCCAGCAGCCGTCGGGACAGGAACACCGGGGAGCTGTTTTTT. Protein product: CASSRRDRNTGELFF.